The 27 T cell receptor beta chains presented below share a single source sample, sequenced in a study of blood T cell repertoires in COVID-19 (dated by TCRdb to the early 2020s). The library relied on the immunoSEQ multiplex PCR assay. The source is immuneACCESS, and TCRdb retained only in-frame sequences with V and J called. Part of the clones is not carried over; for the studies checked, unresolved V genes explain less than half of this, and the remainder is unexplained. The sample yields 50,000 to 80,000 clones; 88% were counted once. The ten largest account for 43% of the sample. Sequenced material: peripheral blood. All receptors derive from a woman in her sixties or seventies with COVID-19, enrolled during active disease.

About this clone: Relative to the germline gene, one junction end is altered; a read error may explain this. The chain carries TRBV6-5 and TRBJ2-5, with D perhaps matching TRBD1 (5 bases). This CDR3 spans 12 amino acids. CDR1 is MNHEY and CDR2 is SVGAGI in the germline V gene. CDR3 DNA: TGTGCCAGCAGAAGACCTGACAGCCAACTCCACTTC. It encodes CASRRPDSQLHF.

This clone is a singleton in its sample. The rearrangement links TRBV19 to TRBJ1-5; 7 positions agree with TRBD1. Germline CDR1 is LNHDA and CDR2 is SQIVND (reference sequence). The J segment lost 6 bases and the V segment lost 4 bases, leaving 6 bases of the junction unmatched. The CDR3 is made up of 14 amino acids. CDR3 DNA sequence: TGTGCCAGTAGTACTGGACAGGCTGGTCAGCCCCAGCATTTT. Its translation is CASSTGQAGQPQHF.

The rearrangement links TRBV28 to TRBJ1-5; weak D call: TRBD1 (6 bases). The CDR3 sequence is 16 residues long. The V gene's germline CDR1 is MDHEN and CDR2 SYDVKM. V was pared by 3 bases and J by 6 bases, with 18 bases between. CDR3 bases: TGTGCCAGCAGTTTGGTGGGGACATCCCTAGGTCAGCCCCAGCATTTT. Its protein is CASSLVGTSLGQPQHF.

This chain connects TRBV14 to TRBJ2-1; D is possibly TRBD2 (6 bases). Trimming removed 4 bases at V and 2 bases at J, with 18 bases between. This CDR3 comprises 17 residues. CDR1 is SGHDN and CDR2 is FVKESK in the germline V gene. The chain's CDR3 is CASSRSPGATPYNEQFF. CDR3 DNA: TGTGCCAGCAGCCGTAGCCCGGGAGCGACCCCCTACAATGAGCAGTTCTTC.

The rearrangement uses TRBV29-1 and TRBJ2-7, with 8 nucleotides matching TRBD1. V was clipped by 4 bases and J by 0 bases; unmatched bases: 8. The CDR3 totals 15 residues. Germline loops: CDR1 SQVTM, CDR2 ANQGSEA. The CDR3 is CSVVGDRGFSYEQYF. The DNA of the CDR3 is TGCAGCGTTGTAGGTGACAGGGGATTCTCCTACGAGCAGTACTTC.

This clone was seen only a few times. V gene TRBV11-2 combines with J gene TRBJ2-5, with D maybe TRBD1 (6 bases). There are 14 residues in the CDR3. The V gene lost 4 bases and the J gene lost 5 bases, with 14 bases spanning the gap. The germline CDR1 and CDR2 sequences are SGHAT and FQNNGV. The CDR3 bases are TGTGCCAGCAGCTATTCCGGGACAAGGGAGACCCAGTACTTC. Protein product: CASSYSGTRETQYF.

Written as DNA, the CDR3 is TGTGCCAGCAGCGTAGCCGGACAGCCCAATGAAAAACTGTTTTTT. It is translated as CASSVAGQPNEKLFF. V and J are TRBV9 and TRBJ1-4; TRBD1 is a possible D gene (6 bases). The CDR3 contains 15 residues. Looked up from germline, CDR1 is SGDLS and CDR2 is YYNGEE. Trimming left V 0 bases short and J 5 bases short, with 11 bases between.

The rearrangement links TRBV19 to TRBJ1-2; D gene ambiguous. The CDR3 is 12 amino acids. Trimming pared 9 bases from V and 2 bases from J, leaving 10 bases between. The germline V gene encodes CDR1 LNHDA and CDR2 SQIVND (reference sequence). The CDR3 here is CASLGRNYGYTF. Here the CDR3 DNA reads TGTGCCAGCCTCGGGAGGAACTATGGCTACACCTTC.

V is TRBV30 and J is TRBJ2-7; a possible D gene is TRBD2 (6 bases). Germline loops: CDR1 GTSNPN, CDR2 SVGIG (reference sequence). This CDR3 comprises 13 residues. Trimming removed 2 bases at V and 2 bases at J, with 10 bases between. CDR3 bases: TGTGCCTGGAGTCCGGGGGACGCCTACGAGCAGTACTTC. Its translation: CAWSPGDAYEQYF.

This clone has a handful of counts. The chain joins TRBV6-5 to TRBJ1-6; D is unclear. The CDR3 has 15 amino acids. Germline V gene data show CDR1 as MNHEY and CDR2 as SVGAGI. V lost 10 bases and J 0 bases, leaving 13 bases between the germline ends. The CDR3 loop reads CANHPHCSYNSPLHF. CDR3 coding DNA: TGTGCCAACCACCCCCACTGCTCCTATAATTCACCCCTCCACTTT.

This chain uses TRBV6-5 with TRBJ2-4; 10 bases map to TRBD1. CDR1 is MNHEY, CDR2 SVGAGI, per germline. The CDR3 length is 15 residues. V lost 7 bases to trimming and J lost 6 bases; unmatched junction nucleotides: 9. The CDR3 here is CASTWDRGGGNIQYF. The CDR3, as DNA: TGTGCCAGCACTTGGGACAGGGGCGGCGGAAACATTCAGTACTTC.

The sample holds one count of this clone. The chain is built from TRBV10-3 and TRBJ1-5; no definite D call. This CDR3 region has 15 residues. V lost 0 bases and J lost 0, with 6 bases in between. Germline V lookup: CDR1 ENHRY, CDR2 SYGVKD. CDR3 in amino acids: CAISESQNSNQPQHF. In DNA form, the CDR3 reads TGTGCCATCAGTGAGTCCCAGAATAGCAATCAGCCCCAGCATTTT.

The chain carries TRBV10-3 and TRBJ2-3; possibly TRBD2 for D (6 bases). The germline V gene encodes CDR1 ENHRY and CDR2 SYGVKD. CDR3 size: 15 residues. Trimming left V 2 bases short and J 4 bases short, with 13 bases between. The CDR3 DNA is TGTGCCATCAGTGAGCGCGGGGCCCCGCCAGATACGCAGTATTTT. Translation: CAISERGAPPDTQYF.

This clone was seen a handful of times. The chain combines TRBV9 with TRBJ1-3; maybe TRBD1 (5 bases). Trimming took 2 bases from V and 4 from J, leaving 13 bases between them. The germline V gene has CDR1 SGDLS and CDR2 YYNGEE. This CDR3 comprises 15 residues. The CDR3 region has the DNA TGTGCCAGCAGCGTGGCTGGTGGGGCCGGAAACACCATATATTTT. Its translation: CASSVAGGAGNTIYF. Full variable domain (remainder filled in from reference TRBV9 and TRBJ1-3): DSGVTQTPKHLITATGQRVTLRCSPRSGDLSVYWYQQSLDQGLQFLIQYYNGEERAKGNILERFSAQQFPDLHSELNLSSLELGDSALYFCASSVAGGAGNTIYFGEGSWLTVV.

This rearrangement joins TRBV18 to TRBJ2-5; a weak D match, TRBD2 (6 bases). Trimming took 1 base from V and 1 from J, leaving 10 bases between them. Germline values: CDR1 KGHSH, CDR2 LQKENI. The CDR3 consists of 15 residues. CDR3 loop: CASSPQSGGQETQYF. DNA for the CDR3: TGTGCCAGCTCACCACAGTCCGGGGGCCAAGAGACCCAGTACTTC. The full variable domain, rest sourced from reference TRBV18 and TRBJ2-5, is NAGVMQNPRHLVRRRGQEARLRCSPMKGHSHVYWYRQLPEEGLKFMVYLQKENIIDESGMPKERFSAEFPKEGPSILRIQQVVRGDSAAYFCASSPQSGGQETQYFGPGTRLLVL.

This chain connects TRBV6-1 to TRBJ1-2, with 7 bases matching TRBD1. The germline V gene encodes CDR1 MNHNS and CDR2 SASEGT. The CDR3 loop spans 15 amino acids. J lost 2 bases, V lost 3 bases, and 6 bases had no gene match. The CDR3 protein is CASSDNRGPNYGYTF. The CDR3 DNA reads TGTGCCAGCAGTGATAACAGGGGACCCAACTATGGCTACACCTTC.

The genes are TRBV4-3 and TRBJ2-1; 8 nucleotides match TRBD2. The CDR3 runs 13 residues. Germline CDR1 reads LGHNA; CDR2 reads YSLEER. V was pared by 0 bases and J by 9 bases, with 1 base of the junction left unmatched. CDR3 amino acids: CASSQDLAGEQFF. In nucleotides, the CDR3 is TGCGCCAGCAGCCAAGATCTAGCGGGTGAGCAGTTCTTC.

V gene TRBV12-3 or TRBV12-4 combines with J gene TRBJ1-1; no firm D call. Trimming took 8 bases from V and 3 from J, leaving 7 bases between them. This CDR3 is built from 11 residues. CDR3 in amino acids: CASFRDTEAFF. CDR3 in DNA: TGTGCCAGCTTCCGTGACACTGAAGCTTTCTTT.

The rearrangement joins TRBV11-3 to TRBJ2-1; the D gene is possibly TRBD1 (5 bases). V shed 1 base and J shed 10 bases, with 14 bases lying between them. The CDR3 covers 14 residues. Germline V gene sequence: CDR1 SGHNT, CDR2 YENEEA. In DNA, the CDR3 is TGTGCCAGCAGCTTAGTTGTCAGGGTTTCGGAGCAGTTCTTC. It codes for CASSLVVRVSEQFF.

V gene TRBV18 combines with J gene TRBJ1-6; D may be TRBD1 (6 bases). V gave up 3 bases and J gave up 7 bases, with 13 bases separating them. Germline V lookup: CDR1 KGHSH, CDR2 LQKENI. The CDR3 runs 15 residues. The CDR3 region has the DNA TGTGCCAGCTCACCGGTCCGGGACAACAATTCACCCCTCCACTTT. Protein product: CASSPVRDNNSPLHF.

The V call is TRBV4-1, the J call TRBJ2-1, with 9 bases fitting TRBD1. Germline V gives CDR1 MGHRA, CDR2 YSYEKL. This CDR3 has 15 amino acids. J lost 3 bases, V lost 4 bases, and 4 bases had no gene match. DNA of the CDR3: TGCGCCAGCAGCCTCGGACAGGGGATCTACAATGAGCAGTTCTTC. It yields the protein CASSLGQGIYNEQFF.

This chain uses TRBV6-5 with TRBJ2-7; a possible D gene is TRBD2 (6 bases). The V gene lost 0 bases and the J gene lost 2 bases, with 11 bases spanning the gap. CDR3 length equals 15 residues. Germline CDR1 MNHEY, CDR2 SVGAGI. CDR3 loop: CASSYSSPGAYEQYF. The CDR3 DNA reads as TGTGCCAGCAGTTACTCGAGTCCGGGGGCCTACGAGCAGTACTTC.

On this clone: A read error is likely, as this CDR3 ends without the conserved phenylalanine or tryptophan. It is unclear where the CDR3 begins or ends on the DNA, so no DNA is shown, and the CDR3 is as TCRdb lists it. The V and J genes are TRBV23-1 and TRBJ1-2. TRBV23-1 is identified as an open reading frame with a role that is uncertain. The CDR3 is 15 amino acids in total, end residues counted. The CDR3 loop reads CASSQFRDRGRWLHL.

The V gene is TRBV6-2 or TRBV6-3, the J gene TRBJ1-1; 8 bases are shared with TRBD1. This CDR3 region has 16 residues. Germline assignment: CDR1 MNHEY and CDR2 SVGEGT. The V gene end was trimmed by 5 bases and the J gene end by 6 bases; junction bases not matched to a gene: 14. CDR3 protein: CASSPGIDRGLAEAFF. The CDR3 DNA reads TGTGCCAGCAGTCCCGGAATTGACAGGGGATTGGCTGAAGCTTTCTTT.

The rearrangement links TRBV30 to TRBJ1-6; TRBD1 aligns across 7 bases. The V and J ends lost 4 bases and 7 bases, in that order; junction bases with no gene match: 4. The CDR3 totals 13 residues. From germline, CDR1 is GTSNPN and CDR2 SVGIG (reference sequence). DNA for the CDR3: TGTGCCTGGAACGAACAGGGGAATTCACCCCTCCACTTT. It translates to CAWNEQGNSPLHF.

This chain connects TRBV6-6 to TRBJ1-5; the match to TRBD1 covers 12 bases. Germline loops: CDR1 MNHNY, CDR2 SVGAGI (reference sequence). The CDR3 is made up of 15 amino acids. V trimming: 5 bases; J trimming: 7 bases; junction bases outside the gene matches: 6. This CDR3 reads CASSREGQGAQPQHF. The CDR3, as DNA: TGTGCCAGCAGTAGGGAGGGACAGGGGGCCCAGCCCCAGCATTTT.

The chain combines TRBV4-1 with TRBJ2-3, with D maybe TRBD2 (5 bases). Trimming took off 8 bases at V and 4 bases at J, with 22 bases between the two ends. The germline CDR1 and CDR2 sequences are MGHRA and YSYEKL. CDR3 length: 16 residues. The CDR3 sequence is CASSPPEGTRADTQYF. CDR3 in DNA: TGCGCCAGCTCCCCCCCTGAGGGCACAAGGGCAGATACGCAGTATTTT.